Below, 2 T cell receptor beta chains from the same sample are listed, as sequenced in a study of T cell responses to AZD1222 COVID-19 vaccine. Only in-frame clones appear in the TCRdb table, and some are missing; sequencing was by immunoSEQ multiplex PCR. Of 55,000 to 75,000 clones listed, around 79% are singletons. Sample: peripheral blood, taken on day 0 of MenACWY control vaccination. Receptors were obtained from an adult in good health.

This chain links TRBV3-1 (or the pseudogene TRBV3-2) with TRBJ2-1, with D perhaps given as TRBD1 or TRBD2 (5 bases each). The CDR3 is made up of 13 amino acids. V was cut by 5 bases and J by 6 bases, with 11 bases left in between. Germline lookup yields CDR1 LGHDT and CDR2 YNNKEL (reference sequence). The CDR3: CASSIWGTNEQFF. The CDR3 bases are TGTGCCAGCAGCATTTGGGGGACCAATGAGCAGTTCTTC.

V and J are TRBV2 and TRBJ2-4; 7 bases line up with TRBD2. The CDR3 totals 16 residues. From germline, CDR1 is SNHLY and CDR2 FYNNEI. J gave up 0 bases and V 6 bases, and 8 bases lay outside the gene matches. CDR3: CASSPSGGVAKNIQYF. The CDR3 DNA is TGTGCCAGCAGCCCATCGGGGGGTGTAGCCAAAAACATTCAGTACTTC.